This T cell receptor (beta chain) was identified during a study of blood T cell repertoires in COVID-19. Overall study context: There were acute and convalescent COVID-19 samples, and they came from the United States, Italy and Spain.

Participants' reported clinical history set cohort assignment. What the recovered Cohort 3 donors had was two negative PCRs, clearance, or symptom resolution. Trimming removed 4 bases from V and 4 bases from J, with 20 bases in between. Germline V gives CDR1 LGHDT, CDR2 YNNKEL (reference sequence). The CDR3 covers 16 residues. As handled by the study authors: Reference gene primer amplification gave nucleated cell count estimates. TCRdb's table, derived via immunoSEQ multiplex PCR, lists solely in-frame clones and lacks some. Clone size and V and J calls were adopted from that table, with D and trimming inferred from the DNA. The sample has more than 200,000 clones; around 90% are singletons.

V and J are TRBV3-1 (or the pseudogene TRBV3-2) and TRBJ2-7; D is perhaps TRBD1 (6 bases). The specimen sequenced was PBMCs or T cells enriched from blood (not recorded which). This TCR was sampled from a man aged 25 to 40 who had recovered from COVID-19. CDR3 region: CASSPPGQFYGYEQYF. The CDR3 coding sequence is TGTGCCAGCAGCCCCCCCGGACAGTTTTACGGGTACGAGCAGTACTTC.